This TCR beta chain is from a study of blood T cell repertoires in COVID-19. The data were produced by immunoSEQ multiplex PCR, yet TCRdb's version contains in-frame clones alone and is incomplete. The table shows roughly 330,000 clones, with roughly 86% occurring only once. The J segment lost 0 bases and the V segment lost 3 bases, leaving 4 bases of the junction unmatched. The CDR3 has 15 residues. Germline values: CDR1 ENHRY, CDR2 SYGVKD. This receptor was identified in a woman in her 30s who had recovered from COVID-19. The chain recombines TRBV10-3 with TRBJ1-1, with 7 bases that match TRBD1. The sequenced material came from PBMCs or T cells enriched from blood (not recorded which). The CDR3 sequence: CAISDPGTVNTEAFF. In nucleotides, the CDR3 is TGTGCCATCAGTGATCCGGGGACAGTGAACACTGAAGCTTTCTTT.